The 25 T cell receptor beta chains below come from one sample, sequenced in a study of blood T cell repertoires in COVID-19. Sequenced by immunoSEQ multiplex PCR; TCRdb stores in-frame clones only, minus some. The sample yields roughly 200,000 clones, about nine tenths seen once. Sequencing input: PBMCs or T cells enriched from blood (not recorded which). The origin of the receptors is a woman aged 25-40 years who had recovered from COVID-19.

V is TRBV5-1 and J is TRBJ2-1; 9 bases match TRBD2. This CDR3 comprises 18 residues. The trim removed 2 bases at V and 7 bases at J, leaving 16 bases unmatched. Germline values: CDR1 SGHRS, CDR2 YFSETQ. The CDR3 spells CASSLPREGPREGNEQFF. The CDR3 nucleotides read TGCGCCAGCAGCTTACCGCGGGAGGGCCCTCGGGAAGGGAATGAGCAGTTCTTC.

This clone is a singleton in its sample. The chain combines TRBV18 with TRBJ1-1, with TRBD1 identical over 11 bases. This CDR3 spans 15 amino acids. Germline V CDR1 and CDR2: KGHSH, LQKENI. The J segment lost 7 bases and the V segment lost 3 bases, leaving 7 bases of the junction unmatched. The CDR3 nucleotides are TGTGCCAGCTCACCTCAAGGACAGGGGGCGGTTGAAGCTTTCTTT. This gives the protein CASSPQGQGAVEAFF.

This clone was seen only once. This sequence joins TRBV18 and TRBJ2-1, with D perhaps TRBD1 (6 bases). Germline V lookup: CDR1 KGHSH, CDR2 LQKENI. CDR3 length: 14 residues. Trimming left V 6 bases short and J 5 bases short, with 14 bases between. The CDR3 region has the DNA TGTGCCAGCTCCCAGTCAGGGGACCACAATGAGCAGTTCTTC. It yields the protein CASSQSGDHNEQFF.

CDR3 protein: CASSHPSGGQETQYF. Here the CDR3 DNA reads TGCGCCAGCAGCCACCCCAGCGGGGGACAAGAGACCCAGTACTTC. The chain carries TRBV4-1 and TRBJ2-5, with 8 bases lining up with TRBD2. This CDR3 is built from 15 residues. CDR1 is MGHRA and CDR2 is YSYEKL in the germline V gene. J was trimmed by 2 bases and V by 3 bases; bases with no gene match: 5.

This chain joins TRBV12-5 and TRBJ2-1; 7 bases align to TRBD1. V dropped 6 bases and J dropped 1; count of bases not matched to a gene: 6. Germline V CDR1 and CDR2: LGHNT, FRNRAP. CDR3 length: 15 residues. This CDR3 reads CASGTGVASYNEQFF. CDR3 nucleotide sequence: TGTGCTAGTGGAACAGGGGTAGCGTCCTACAATGAGCAGTTCTTC.

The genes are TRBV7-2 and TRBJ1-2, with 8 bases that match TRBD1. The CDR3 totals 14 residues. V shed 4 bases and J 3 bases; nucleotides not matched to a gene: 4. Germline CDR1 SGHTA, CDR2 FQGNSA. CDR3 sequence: CASSSQGVDYGYTF. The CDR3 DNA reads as TGTGCCAGCAGCTCACAGGGGGTAGACTATGGCTACACCTTC.

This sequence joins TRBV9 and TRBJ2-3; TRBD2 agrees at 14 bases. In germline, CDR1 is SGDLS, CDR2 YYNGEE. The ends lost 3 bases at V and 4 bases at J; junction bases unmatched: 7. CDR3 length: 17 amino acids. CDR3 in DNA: TGTGCCAGCAGCGGGGGGGGACTAGCGGGAGCGTCAGATACGCAGTATTTT. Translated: CASSGGGLAGASDTQYF. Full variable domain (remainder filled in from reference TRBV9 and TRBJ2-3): DSGVTQTPKHLITATGQRVTLRCSPRSGDLSVYWYQQSLDQGLQFLIQYYNGEERAKGNILERFSAQQFPDLHSELNLSSLELGDSALYFCASSGGGLAGASDTQYFGPGTRLTVL.

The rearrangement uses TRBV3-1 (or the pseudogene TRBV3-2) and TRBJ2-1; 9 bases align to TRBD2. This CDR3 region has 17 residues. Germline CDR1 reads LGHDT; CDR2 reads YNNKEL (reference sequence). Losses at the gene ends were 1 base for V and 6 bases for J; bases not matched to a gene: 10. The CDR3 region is CASSQVWGSGGLNEQFF. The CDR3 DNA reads TGTGCCAGCAGCCAAGTCTGGGGAAGCGGGGGGCTCAATGAGCAGTTCTTC.

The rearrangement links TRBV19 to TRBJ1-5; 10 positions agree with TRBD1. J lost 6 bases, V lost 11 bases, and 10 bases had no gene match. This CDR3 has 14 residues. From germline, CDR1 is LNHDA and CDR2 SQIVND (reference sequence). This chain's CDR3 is CAAKTGGEGQPQHF. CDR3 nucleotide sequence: TGTGCCGCTAAGACAGGGGGCGAGGGTCAGCCCCAGCATTTT.

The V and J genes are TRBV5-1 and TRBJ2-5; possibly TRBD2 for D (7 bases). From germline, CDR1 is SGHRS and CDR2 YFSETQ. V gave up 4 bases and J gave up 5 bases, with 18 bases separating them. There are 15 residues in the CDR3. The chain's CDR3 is CASSDPLGGEETQYF. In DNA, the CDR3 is TGCGCCAGCAGCGACCCACTAGGGGGGGAGGAGACCCAGTACTTC.

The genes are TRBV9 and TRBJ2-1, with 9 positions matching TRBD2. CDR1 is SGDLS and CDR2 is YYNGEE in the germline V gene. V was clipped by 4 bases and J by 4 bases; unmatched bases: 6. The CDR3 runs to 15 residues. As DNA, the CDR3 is TGTGCCAGCAGCTCCCAGCGGGGGGATTACAATGAGCAGTTCTTC. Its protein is CASSSQRGDYNEQFF.

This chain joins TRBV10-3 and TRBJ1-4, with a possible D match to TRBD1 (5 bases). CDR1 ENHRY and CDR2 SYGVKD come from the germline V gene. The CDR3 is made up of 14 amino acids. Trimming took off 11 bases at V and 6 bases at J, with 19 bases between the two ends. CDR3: CASGTGPPDEKLFF. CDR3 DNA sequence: TGTGCCTCCGGCACAGGACCCCCTGATGAAAAACTGTTTTTT.

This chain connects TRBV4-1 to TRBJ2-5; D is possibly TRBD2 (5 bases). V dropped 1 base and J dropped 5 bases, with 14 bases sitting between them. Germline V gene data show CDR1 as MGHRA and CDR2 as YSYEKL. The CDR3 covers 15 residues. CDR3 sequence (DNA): TGCGCCAGCAGCCAAGTGGTGCCGTCGGGGGAGACCCAGTACTTC. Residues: CASSQVVPSGETQYF.

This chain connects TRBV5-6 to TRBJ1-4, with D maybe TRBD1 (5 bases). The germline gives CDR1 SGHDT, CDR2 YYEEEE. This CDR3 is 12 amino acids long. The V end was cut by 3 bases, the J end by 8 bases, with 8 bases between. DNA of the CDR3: TGTGCCAGCAGCTGGGGCGGCGAAAAACTGTTTTTT. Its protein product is CASSWGGEKLFF. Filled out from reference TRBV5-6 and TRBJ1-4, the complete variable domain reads DAGVTQSPTHLIKTRGQQVTLRCSPKSGHDTVSWYQQALGQGPQFIFQYYEEEERQRGNFPDRFSGHQFPNYSSELNVNALLLGDSALYLCASSWGGEKLFFGSGTQLSVL.

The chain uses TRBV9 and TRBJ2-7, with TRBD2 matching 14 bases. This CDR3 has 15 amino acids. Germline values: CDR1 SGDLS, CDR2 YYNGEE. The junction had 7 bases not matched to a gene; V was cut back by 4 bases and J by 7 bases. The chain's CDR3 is CASSLGTSGRGEQYF. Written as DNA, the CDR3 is TGTGCCAGCAGCCTCGGGACTAGCGGGAGAGGGGAGCAGTACTTC.

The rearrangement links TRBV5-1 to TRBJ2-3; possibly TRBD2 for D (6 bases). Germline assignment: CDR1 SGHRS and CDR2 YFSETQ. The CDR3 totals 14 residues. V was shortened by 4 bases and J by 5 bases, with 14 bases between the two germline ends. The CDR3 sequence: CASSRLVGGDTQYF. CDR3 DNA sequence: TGCGCCAGCAGCCGACTAGTCGGGGGAGATACGCAGTATTTT.

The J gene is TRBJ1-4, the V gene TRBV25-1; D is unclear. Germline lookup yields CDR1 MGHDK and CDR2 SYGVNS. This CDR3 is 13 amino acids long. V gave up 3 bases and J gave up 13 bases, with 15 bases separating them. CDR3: CASSDLSQAGLFF. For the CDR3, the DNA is TGTGCCAGCAGTGACCTCAGCCAAGCAGGACTGTTTTTT.

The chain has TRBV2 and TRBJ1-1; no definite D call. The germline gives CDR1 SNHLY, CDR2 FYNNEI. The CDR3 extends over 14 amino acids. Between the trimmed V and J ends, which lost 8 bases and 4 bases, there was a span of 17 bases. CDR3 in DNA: TGTGCCAGCGGAGCCCAGGTCCGGGGCACTGAAGCTTTCTTT. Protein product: CASGAQVRGTEAFF.

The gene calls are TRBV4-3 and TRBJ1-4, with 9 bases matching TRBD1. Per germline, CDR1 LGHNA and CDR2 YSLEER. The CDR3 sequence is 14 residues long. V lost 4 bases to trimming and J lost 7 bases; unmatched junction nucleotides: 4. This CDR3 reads CASSRRQGGEKLFF. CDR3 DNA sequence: TGCGCCAGCAGCCGACGACAGGGGGGTGAAAAACTGTTTTTT.

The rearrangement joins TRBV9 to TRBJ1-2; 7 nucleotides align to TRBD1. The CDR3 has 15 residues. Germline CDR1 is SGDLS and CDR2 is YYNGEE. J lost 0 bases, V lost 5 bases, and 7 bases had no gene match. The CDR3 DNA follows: TGTGCCAGCAGTGTACAGGGGCGGGCTAACTATGGCTACACCTTC. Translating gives CASSVQGRANYGYTF. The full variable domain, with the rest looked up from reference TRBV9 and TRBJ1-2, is DSGVTQTPKHLITATGQRVTLRCSPRSGDLSVYWYQQSLDQGLQFLIQYYNGEERAKGNILERFSAQQFPDLHSELNLSSLELGDSALYFCASSVQGRANYGYTFGSGTRLTVV.

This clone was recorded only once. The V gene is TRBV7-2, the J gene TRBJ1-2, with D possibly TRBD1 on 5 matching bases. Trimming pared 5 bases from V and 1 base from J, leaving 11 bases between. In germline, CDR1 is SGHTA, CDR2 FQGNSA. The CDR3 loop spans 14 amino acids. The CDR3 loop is CASSTPTDNYGYTF. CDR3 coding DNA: TGTGCCAGCAGCACCCCGACAGATAACTATGGCTACACCTTC.

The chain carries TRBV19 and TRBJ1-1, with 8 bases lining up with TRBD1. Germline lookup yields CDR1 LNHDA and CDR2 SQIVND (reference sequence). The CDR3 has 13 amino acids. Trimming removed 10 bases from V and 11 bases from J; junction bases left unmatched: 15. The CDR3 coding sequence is TGTGCCACTACTGACCCCAGGGGGCCTTTGGCTTTCTTT. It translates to CATTDPRGPLAFF.

The CDR3 spells CASLNQGTEAFF. The CDR3 coding sequence is TGTGCCAGCTTAAACCAGGGAACTGAAGCTTTCTTT. The chain couples TRBV18 to TRBJ1-1; D might be TRBD1 (5 bases). The CDR3 spans 12 residues. Germline assignment: CDR1 KGHSH and CDR2 LQKENI. V was shortened by 7 bases and J by 5 bases, with 11 bases between the two germline ends.

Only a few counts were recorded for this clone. CDR3 amino acids: CASSQEVPGLANYEQYF. CDR3 coding DNA: TGTGCCAGCAGCCAAGAGGTCCCGGGACTAGCGAACTACGAGCAGTACTTC. The chain carries TRBV4-2 and TRBJ2-7, with 10 bases identical to TRBD2. Trimming cost V 0 bases and J 3 bases; bases outside gene matches: 8. CDR3 length: 17 residues. Germline CDR1 and CDR2: LGHNA and YNFKEQ.

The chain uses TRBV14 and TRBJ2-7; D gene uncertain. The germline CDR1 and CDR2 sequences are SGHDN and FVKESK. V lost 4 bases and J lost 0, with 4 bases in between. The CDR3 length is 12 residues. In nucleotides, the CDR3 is TGTGCCAGCAGCCTCCGCTCCTACGAGCAGTACTTC. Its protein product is CASSLRSYEQYF.